Below, one T cell receptor beta chain is given with its context. As yet, its antigen is unknown. The data originate from a study of siplizumab effects on memory and regulatory T cells. The CDR3 is made up of 13 amino acids. The germline V gene has CDR1 PRHDT and CDR2 FYEKMQ (reference sequence). J was trimmed by 5 bases and V by 4 bases; bases with no gene match: 2. The assay was immunoSEQ multiplex PCR, and TCRdb's table has in-frame clones only and misses some. This table has tens of thousands of clones, around 90% appearing once. General study points: Major contributors to the alloresponse seemed to be naive T cells, which also appeared more diverse than memory cells. Treg origin accounted for an average of about 74% of mappable alloreactive CD4+ clones with siplizumab and about 30% in controls.

Sequenced sample: CD8+ T cells sorted from blood. The clonotype originates from a human donor in good health. V is TRBV13 and J is TRBJ1-2; 9 bases map to TRBD1. The CDR3 reads CASSWDREYGYTF. The CDR3 DNA reads TGTGCCAGCAGCTGGGACAGGGAGTATGGCTACACCTTC.